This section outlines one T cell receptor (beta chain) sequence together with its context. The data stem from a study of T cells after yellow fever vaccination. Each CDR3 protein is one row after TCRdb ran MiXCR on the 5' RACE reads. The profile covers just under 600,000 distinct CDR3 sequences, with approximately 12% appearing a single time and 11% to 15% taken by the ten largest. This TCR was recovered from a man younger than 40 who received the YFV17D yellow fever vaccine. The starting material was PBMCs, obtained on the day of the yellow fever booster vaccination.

This CDR3 reads CATSSPPSGNTIYF. Here the CDR3 DNA reads TGTGCCACCAGCAGTCCCCCCTCTGGAAACACCATATATTTT. The chain employs TRBV15 and TRBJ1-3; D call uncertain. Trimming took off 3 bases at V and 0 bases at J, with 6 bases between the two ends. CDR1 is LNHNV and CDR2 is YYDKDF in the germline V gene (reference sequence). The CDR3 is 14 amino acids.